What follows are 10 T cell receptor beta chains derived from one specimen sequenced in a study of blood T cell repertoires in COVID-19. The assay was immunoSEQ multiplex PCR, and TCRdb's table has in-frame clones only and misses some. This repertoire shows tens of thousands of clones, around 74% found once; its top ten account for roughly 30%. Sample: peripheral blood. The source of these receptors is a woman over 75 with acute or convalescent COVID-19.

This clone occurred once. V gene TRBV5-8 combines with J gene TRBJ2-3; D is undetermined. Trimming pared 5 bases from V and 3 bases from J, leaving 4 bases between. Germline V gives CDR1 SGHTS, CDR2 YDEGEE. CDR3 length equals 11 residues. Here the CDR3 DNA reads TGTGCCAGCAGACATACAGATACGCAGTATTTT. Amino acid sequence: CASRHTDTQYF.

The chain links TRBV29-1 to TRBJ2-3, with D tentatively TRBD2 (5 bases). Germline-derived CDR1 and CDR2 are SQVTM and ANQGSEA. The germline V and J ends were trimmed by 3 bases and 1 base, with 8 bases remaining between them. The CDR3 spans 13 residues. CDR3 in amino acids: CSVERSGTDTQYF. The CDR3 region has the DNA TGCAGCGTTGAGCGTAGCGGCACAGATACGCAGTATTTT.

V is TRBV6-2 or TRBV6-3 and J is TRBJ2-1; 7 bases match TRBD2. The CDR3 is 12 residues long. After removal of 4 bases from V and 9 bases from J, the junction contained 3 bases not matched to a gene. CDR1 and CDR2 from the germline V gene are MNHEY and SVGEGT. This CDR3 reads CASSFGRAEQFF. The DNA of the CDR3 is TGTGCCAGCAGTTTTGGGAGGGCTGAGCAGTTCTTC.

The genes are TRBV28 and TRBJ1-3; D is uncertain. V was shortened by 6 bases and J by 5 bases, with 17 bases between the two germline ends. The germline gives CDR1 MDHEN, CDR2 SYDVKM. The CDR3 consists of 15 residues. As DNA, the CDR3 is TGTGCCAGCAGCCCCGGTGGAGGGAATAGAAACACCATATATTTT. This gives the protein CASSPGGGNRNTIYF.

The chain carries TRBV11-3 and TRBJ1-4; perhaps TRBD1 as D (6 bases). Germline V gene lookup returns CDR1 SGHNT and CDR2 YENEEA. The CDR3 contains 16 residues. The V and J ends lost 5 bases and 4 bases respectively, with 17 bases between them. CDR3 nucleotide sequence: TGTGCCAGCAGCCTTCCAGAACAGGGTAGTAATGAAAAACTGTTTTTT. It translates to CASSLPEQGSNEKLFF.

The chain recombines TRBV7-9 with TRBJ1-5; perhaps TRBD1 as D (6 bases). This CDR3 has 13 residues. Trimming stripped 4 bases from V and 12 bases from J, with 16 bases between. Germline-derived CDR1 and CDR2 are SEHNR and FQNEAQ (reference sequence). The CDR3 sequence: CASSSQLQGYQHF. As DNA, the CDR3 is TGTGCCAGCAGCTCCCAACTTCAGGGGTACCAGCATTTT.

The genes are TRBV6-6 and TRBJ2-1; D unresolved. Germline V gives CDR1 MNHNY, CDR2 SVGAGI (reference sequence). The CDR3 spans 14 residues. V dropped 6 bases and J dropped 9 bases, with 18 bases sitting between them. The CDR3 coding sequence is TGTGCCAGCAGCCACGCGGCCGCCGAGACTGAGCAGTTCTTC. It yields the protein CASSHAAAETEQFF.

The chain is built from TRBV19 and TRBJ2-1; 7 bases are a match to TRBD2. J was trimmed by 14 bases and V by 6 bases; bases with no gene match: 16. Germline CDR1 LNHDA, CDR2 SQIVND (reference sequence). CDR3 size: 14 residues. This CDR3 is CASSDQGGSTREFF. The CDR3 DNA follows: TGTGCCAGTAGCGATCAGGGCGGGAGCACCCGGGAGTTCTTC. The variable domain in full, completed from reference TRBV19 and TRBJ2-1, reads DGGITQSPKYLFRKEGQNVTLSCEQNLNHDAMYWYRQDPGQGLRLIYYSQIVNDFQKGDIAEGYSVSREKKESFPLTVTSAQKNPTAFYLCASSDQGGSTREFFGPGTRLTVL.

The chain has TRBV3-1 (or the pseudogene TRBV3-2) and TRBJ2-7; 11 bases fit TRBD1. CDR3 length: 17 amino acids. V was clipped by 1 base and J by 3 bases; unmatched bases: 8. Germline CDR1 LGHDT, CDR2 YNNKEL (reference sequence). The CDR3 nucleotides read TGTGCCAGCAGCCAAGGGCTATCCGGGACAGGGGGCTACGAGCAGTACTTC. Residues: CASSQGLSGTGGYEQYF.

This sequence joins TRBV19 and TRBJ1-3, with TRBD1 matching over 10 bases. The germline CDR1 and CDR2 sequences are LNHDA and SQIVND (reference sequence). The CDR3 is 20 amino acids. With V trimmed by 2 bases and J by 0 bases, 13 bases remained unmatched. The CDR3 spells CASSIHIMPRTGGSGNTIYF. The CDR3 nucleotides read TGTGCCAGTAGTATACACATAATGCCCAGGACAGGGGGCTCTGGAAACACCATATATTTT.